This is a list of T cell receptor beta chains from one sample in a study of T cells in Graves' hyperthyroidism and ophthalmopathy. TCRdb called the multiplex PCR reads again in MiXCR, with one record for every CDR3 protein. Here the sample spans about 660,000 distinct CDR3 sequences, 45% being singletons. What was sequenced was peripheral blood or thyroid tissue (not recorded which). The receptors here all came from an adult man with Graves' disease, either hyperthyroidism or ophthalmopathy (not recorded which). CDR3s include the opening cysteine and the closing phenylalanine or tryptophan. Fields, in order: J gene, D gene, clone size, V gene, CDR3 protein, CDR3 DNA. D genes are given only for firm matches. The size field is filled for only some rows; it gives once, few, many or a size class.

j_call: TRBJ1-5; d_call: .; clone_size: many; v_call: TRBV10-3; cdr3_aa: CAISERGRNQPQHF; cdr3_nt: TGTGCCATCAGTGAGCGTGGTCGCAATCAGCCCCAGCATTTT
j_call: TRBJ2-7; d_call: .; clone_size: many; v_call: TRBV10-1; cdr3_aa: CASSRGSYEQYF; cdr3_nt: TGCGCCAGCAGCAGGGGCTCCTACGAGCAGTACTTC
j_call: TRBJ1-2; d_call: .; clone_size: .; v_call: TRBV10-3; cdr3_aa: CAIANDGSNYGYTF; cdr3_nt: TGTGCCATCGCCAACGACGGATCTAACTATGGCTACACCTTC
j_call: TRBJ1-5; d_call: TRBD1; clone_size: .; v_call: TRBV20-1; cdr3_aa: CSARWDRGFDQPQHF; cdr3_nt: TGCAGTGCTAGATGGGACAGGGGTTTCGATCAGCCCCAGCATTTT
j_call: TRBJ1-4; d_call: TRBD1; clone_size: .; v_call: TRBV4-1; cdr3_aa: CASSQEGGQATNEKLFF; cdr3_nt: TGCGCCAGCAGCCAAGAAGGTGGACAGGCAACTAATGAAAAACTGTTTTTT
j_call: TRBJ1-2; d_call: .; clone_size: many; v_call: TRBV2; cdr3_aa: CASSLSQGIGYTF; cdr3_nt: TGTGCCAGCAGTTTGAGTCAGGGGATAGGCTACACCTTC
j_call: TRBJ1-6; d_call: .; clone_size: many; v_call: TRBV9; cdr3_aa: CASSVAGAGNSPLHF; cdr3_nt: TGTGCCAGCAGCGTAGCGGGGGCGGGTAATTCACCCCTCCACTTT
j_call: TRBJ1-5; d_call: .; clone_size: .; v_call: TRBV24-1; cdr3_aa: CATSDGGRNQPQHF; cdr3_nt: TGTGCCACCAGTGACGGGGGGCGGAATCAGCCCCAGCATTTT
j_call: TRBJ1-6; d_call: TRBD1; clone_size: .; v_call: TRBV10-3; cdr3_aa: CAISPGTGVNSPLHF; cdr3_nt: TGTGCCATCAGTCCCGGGACAGGGGTAAATTCACCCCTCCACTTT
j_call: TRBJ1-1; d_call: .; clone_size: many; v_call: TRBV7-9; cdr3_aa: CASILGVANTEAFF; cdr3_nt: TGTGCCAGCATCCTAGGGGTAGCGAACACTGAAGCTTTCTTT
j_call: TRBJ1-4; d_call: .; clone_size: .; v_call: TRBV12-3/TRBV12-4; cdr3_aa: CASSFQGRGGEKLFF; cdr3_nt: TGTGCCAGCAGTTTCCAGGGGAGAGGGGGTGAAAAACTGTTTTTT
j_call: TRBJ1-2; d_call: .; clone_size: .; v_call: TRBV2; cdr3_aa: CASSRRTDFTNYGYTF; cdr3_nt: TGTGCCAGCAGCCGTCGGACAGATTTCACTAACTATGGCTACACCTTC
j_call: TRBJ2-7; d_call: .; clone_size: .; v_call: TRBV10-3; cdr3_aa: CASSENGVYYEQYF; cdr3_nt: TGTGCCAGCAGCGAGAACGGGGTCTACTACGAGCAGTACTTC
j_call: TRBJ1-1; d_call: .; clone_size: few; v_call: TRBV12-5; cdr3_aa: CASGIDTEAFF; cdr3_nt: TGTGCTAGTGGTATCGACACTGAAGCTTTCTTT
j_call: TRBJ2-3; d_call: TRBD2; clone_size: few; v_call: TRBV10-3; cdr3_aa: CAIRFGLAGATDTQYF; cdr3_nt: TGTGCCATCAGATTCGGACTAGCGGGGGCGACAGATACGCAGTATTTT
j_call: TRBJ1-2; d_call: TRBD1; clone_size: .; v_call: TRBV2; cdr3_aa: CASSERGQNYGYTF; cdr3_nt: TGTGCCAGCAGTGAGAGGGGACAGAACTATGGCTACACCTTC
j_call: TRBJ1-4; d_call: TRBD1; clone_size: once; v_call: TRBV24-1; cdr3_aa: CASSAGTGGAGEKLFF; cdr3_nt: TGTGCCAGCAGCGCCGGGACAGGGGGTGCGGGTGAAAAACTGTTTTTT
j_call: TRBJ1-2; d_call: .; clone_size: few; v_call: TRBV20-1; cdr3_aa: CSAFKPGENYGYTF; cdr3_nt: TGCAGTGCTTTTAAACCCGGAGAGAATTATGGCTACACCTTC
j_call: TRBJ2-7; d_call: .; clone_size: .; v_call: TRBV12-3/TRBV12-4; cdr3_aa: CASSPGLLNGYEQYF; cdr3_nt: TGTGCCAGCAGTCCGGGACTCCTAAATGGATACGAGCAGTACTTC